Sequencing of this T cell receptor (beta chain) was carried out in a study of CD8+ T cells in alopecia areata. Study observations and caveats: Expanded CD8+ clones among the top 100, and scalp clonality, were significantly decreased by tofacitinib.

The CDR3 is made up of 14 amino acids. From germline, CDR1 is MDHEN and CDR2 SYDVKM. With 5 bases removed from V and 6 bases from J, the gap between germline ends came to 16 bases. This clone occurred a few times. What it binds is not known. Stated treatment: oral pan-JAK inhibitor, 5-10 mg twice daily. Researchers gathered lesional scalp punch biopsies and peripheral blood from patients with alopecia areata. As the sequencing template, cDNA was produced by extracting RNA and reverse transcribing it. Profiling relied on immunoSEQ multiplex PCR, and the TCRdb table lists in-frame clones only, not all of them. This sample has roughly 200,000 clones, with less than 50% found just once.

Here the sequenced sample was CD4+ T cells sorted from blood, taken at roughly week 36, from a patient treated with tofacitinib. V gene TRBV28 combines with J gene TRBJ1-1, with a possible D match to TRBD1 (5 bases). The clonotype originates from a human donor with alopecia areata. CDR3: CASSTTRRVAEAFF. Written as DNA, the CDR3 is TGTGCCAGCAGTACGACTCGCAGGGTCGCTGAAGCTTTCTTT.